These 24 T cell receptor beta chains were all obtained from the same sample, sequenced in a study of post-analysis software for immune sequencing data. Every TCR beta cDNA library bore unique molecular identifiers. Each CDR3 protein gets one entry after TCRdb re-called the PCR reads with MiXCR. The table has 400,000 to 500,000 distinct CDR3 sequences, about 39% seen once; the top ten hold 6% to 9%. Antigens of these TCRs are unknown. Points from the study as a whole: The five TRBV segments detected at higher frequency in patients than in controls included TRBV5-6, TRBV5-1 and TRBV20-1.

What was sequenced was blood. These receptors all come from a girl aged 2-10 years with multiple sclerosis.

The chain carries TRBV28 and TRBJ1-4; perhaps TRBD1 as D (6 bases). This CDR3 region has 18 residues. Trimming took 2 bases from V and 1 from J, leaving 17 bases between them. The germline V gene encodes CDR1 MDHEN and CDR2 SYDVKM. CDR3 nucleotides: TGTGCCAGCAGTTTAGGGGCGTGGTTGGGACAAACTAATGAAAAACTGTTTTTT. It encodes CASSLGAWLGQTNEKLFF.

About this clonotype: It is likely a read error, because the conserved phenylalanine at the end of the CDR3 is missing. The V and J genes are TRBV7-9 and TRBJ2-1; D is unresolved. The germline gives CDR1 SEHNR, CDR2 FQNEAQ (reference sequence). The CDR3 length is 12 residues. V lost 1 base, J lost 6 bases, and 4 bases lay in between. This chain's CDR3 is CASSLVSNEQFV. The CDR3 bases are TGTGCCAGCAGCTTAGTCTCCAATGAGCAGTTCGTC.

The chain is built from TRBV7-2 and TRBJ1-2; D is possibly TRBD1 (5 bases). Germline CDR1 is SGHTA and CDR2 is FQGNSA. This CDR3 is 16 amino acids long. Trimming pared 9 bases from V and 1 base from J, leaving 21 bases between. The CDR3 region is CASSRLTLQVNYGYTF. The CDR3 coding sequence is TGTGCCAGTAGCCGACTTACGTTACAGGTTAACTATGGCTACACCTTC. Full variable domain (outside the CDR3, taken from reference TRBV7-2 and TRBJ1-2): GAGVSQSPSNKVTEKGKDVELRCDPISGHTALYWYRQSLGQGLEFLIYFQGNSAPDKSGLPSDRFSAERTGGSVSTLTIQRTQQEDSAVYLCASSRLTLQVNYGYTFGSGTRLTVV.

This chain connects TRBV20-1 to TRBJ2-7; 9 bases map to TRBD1. The CDR3 length is 14 residues. With V trimmed by 5 bases and J by 7 bases, 12 bases remained unmatched. Germline loops: CDR1 DFQATT, CDR2 SNEGSKA (reference sequence). In nucleotides, the CDR3 is TGCAGTGCTCCAACCGGGACAGGGTCGGGGGAGCAGTACTTC. As protein: CSAPTGTGSGEQYF.

This clonotype was recorded a few times. The chain couples TRBV4-1 to TRBJ2-5; 8 bases align to TRBD1. Germline V gene data show CDR1 as MGHRA and CDR2 as YSYEKL. V gave up 1 base and J gave up 5 bases; unmatched junction bases: 9. The CDR3 has 16 amino acids. The CDR3, as DNA: TGCGCCAGCAGCCAAGGAGCCCCGGGACAGGACGAGACCCAGTACTTC. This sequence encodes CASSQGAPGQDETQYF.

This chain links TRBV24-1 with TRBJ1-4; 8 bases match TRBD1. V lost 3 bases to trimming and J lost 4 bases; unmatched junction nucleotides: 6. The CDR3 runs to 16 residues. The germline CDR1 and CDR2 sequences are KGHDR and SFDVKD. The CDR3 sequence: CATSDPRTGLNEKLFF. CDR3 in DNA: TGTGCCACCAGTGATCCGCGGACAGGGCTTAATGAAAAACTGTTTTTT.

The rearrangement uses TRBV7-3 and TRBJ2-1, with 9 bases matching TRBD2. Trimming cost V 5 bases and J 3 bases; bases outside gene matches: 11. Germline assignment: CDR1 SGHTA and CDR2 FQGTGA. This CDR3 region has 17 residues. CDR3 sequence reads: CASSPGTAGGFYNEQFF. CDR3 DNA: TGTGCCAGCAGCCCCGGGACCGCGGGGGGGTTCTACAATGAGCAGTTCTTC.

The rearrangement joins TRBV5-1 to TRBJ2-1, with D unresolved. Per the germline V gene, CDR1 is SGHRS and CDR2 is YFSETQ. This CDR3 comprises 13 residues. V was shortened by 4 bases and J by 0 bases, with 5 bases between the two germline ends. The CDR3 here is CASSADSYNEQFF. DNA of the CDR3: TGCGCCAGCAGCGCCGACTCCTACAATGAGCAGTTCTTC.

A few counts support this clonotype. The gene calls are TRBV2 and TRBJ2-1, with TRBD2 matching over 8 bases. The CDR3 sequence is 16 residues long. J was trimmed by 0 bases and V by 8 bases; bases with no gene match: 9. Germline CDR1 and CDR2: SNHLY and FYNNEI. The chain's CDR3 is CASVASGLSSYNEQFF. Here the CDR3 DNA reads TGTGCCAGCGTGGCTAGCGGGCTTAGCTCCTACAATGAGCAGTTCTTC.

This rearrangement joins TRBV7-2 to TRBJ2-3; D is possibly TRBD1 or TRBD2 (5 bases each). CDR3 length equals 13 residues. Germline V CDR1 and CDR2: SGHTA, FQGNSA. V lost 4 bases, J lost 4 bases, and 9 bases lay in between. The CDR3 nucleotides are TGTGCCAGCAGCTCGCCGGGGCCAGATACGCAGTATTTT. Translated: CASSSPGPDTQYF.

The V call is TRBV28, the J call TRBJ1-2, with D maybe TRBD1 (5 bases). This CDR3 spans 20 amino acids. CDR1 is MDHEN and CDR2 is SYDVKM in the germline V gene. Trimming left V 6 bases short and J 0 bases short, with 29 bases between. The CDR3 is CASRGLGVPRGTIANYGYTF. As DNA, the CDR3 is TGTGCCAGCAGGGGGCTGGGGGTGCCCCGGGGGACCATAGCTAACTATGGCTACACCTTC.

This chain connects TRBV12-3 or TRBV12-4 to TRBJ1-2; 8 positions match TRBD1. This CDR3 has 16 residues. V lost 6 bases to trimming and J lost 4 bases; unmatched junction nucleotides: 13. DNA for the CDR3: TGTGCCAGCAGCCCTTCAAGGACAGGGCCTTCCTATGGCTACACCTTC. Protein product: CASSPSRTGPSYGYTF.

The CDR3 sequence is CASSLNVGQPQHF. The CDR3, as DNA: TGTGCCAGCAGCTTAAATGTGGGTCAGCCCCAGCATTTT. The rearrangement links TRBV7-3 to TRBJ1-5; D remains unclear. This CDR3 is 13 amino acids long. V lost 1 base and J lost 6, with 7 bases in between. CDR1 SGHTA and CDR2 FQGTGA come from the germline V gene.

The chain has TRBV28 and TRBJ2-3; D may be TRBD1 (6 bases). The CDR3 has 13 residues. Looked up from germline, CDR1 is MDHEN and CDR2 is SYDVKM. V shed 5 bases and J shed 7 bases, with 13 bases lying between them. The CDR3 region is CASSHRDINTQYF. The CDR3 nucleotides are TGTGCCAGCAGTCACCGGGACATTAATACGCAGTATTTT. Filled out from reference TRBV28 and TRBJ2-3, the complete variable domain reads DVKVTQSSRYLVKRTGEKVFLECVQDMDHENMFWYRQDPGLGLRLIYFSYDVKMKEKGDIPEGYSVSREKKERFSLILESASTNQTSMYLCASSHRDINTQYFGPGTRLTVL.

The V gene is TRBV7-6, the J gene TRBJ2-7, with 9 bases aligning to TRBD2. The V and J ends lost 5 bases and 3 bases, in that order; junction bases with no gene match: 17. CDR1 and CDR2 from the germline V gene are SGHVS and FNYEAQ. The CDR3 covers 18 residues. CDR3 in amino acids: CASSQGFFRSSGGYEQYF. The CDR3 region has the DNA TGTGCCAGCAGCCAGGGGTTTTTCCGGAGTAGCGGGGGCTACGAGCAGTACTTC.

V gene TRBV20-1 combines with J gene TRBJ2-1; D call uncertain. The CDR3 totals 10 residues. The V and J ends lost 3 bases and 8 bases respectively, with 5 bases between them. CDR1 is DFQATT and CDR2 is SNEGSKA in the germline V gene (reference sequence). The CDR3 nucleotides are TGCAGTGCTAGTTGGGATGAGCAGTTCTTC. It is translated as CSASWDEQFF.

The J gene is TRBJ2-5, the V gene TRBV6-5; 8 bases line up with TRBD1. Per the germline V gene, CDR1 is MNHEY and CDR2 is SVGAGI. The CDR3 loop spans 16 amino acids. V was pared by 6 bases and J by 1 base, with 10 bases of the junction left unmatched. The CDR3 DNA sequence: TGTGCCAGCAGGGTCCCAGTAACAGGGGGCCAAGAGACCCAGTACTTC. Its translation: CASRVPVTGGQETQYF.

The chain has TRBV4-1 and TRBJ1-4; TRBD1 agrees at 7 bases. Looked up from germline, CDR1 is MGHRA and CDR2 is YSYEKL. The CDR3 contains 15 residues. Trimming removed 0 bases from V and 3 bases from J; junction bases left unmatched: 1. CDR3 sequence reads: CASSQDGTANEKLFF. CDR3 nucleotides: TGCGCCAGCAGCCAAGATGGGACAGCTAATGAAAAACTGTTTTTT.

The CDR3 sequence: CASSGGRAQETQYF. CDR3 in DNA: TGTGCCAGCAGTGGCGGGAGGGCCCAAGAGACCCAGTACTTC. This sequence joins TRBV2 and TRBJ2-7, with 9 bases matching TRBD2. The J call may be incorrect, as the DNA end agrees better with TRBJ2-5. Germline CDR1 is SNHLY and CDR2 is FYNNEI. The CDR3 length is 14 residues.

The V call is TRBV5-4, the J call TRBJ2-1; D gene ambiguous. From germline, CDR1 is SGHNT and CDR2 YYREEE (reference sequence). The length of the CDR3 is 22 residues. V dropped 0 bases and J dropped 0 bases, with 28 bases sitting between them. The CDR3 reads CASSLEIVRSPYLVSSYNEQFF. The CDR3 nucleotides are TGTGCCAGCAGCTTGGAAATCGTCAGGTCGCCCTACTTAGTCAGCTCCTACAATGAGCAGTTCTTC. Full variable domain (rest looked up from reference TRBV5-4 and TRBJ2-1): ETGVTQSPTHLIKTRGQQVTLRCSSQSGHNTVSWYQQALGQGPQFIFQYYREEENGRGNFPPRFSGLQFPNYSSELNVNALELDDSALYLCASSLEIVRSPYLVSSYNEQFFGPGTRLTVL.

This clonotype was observed a handful of times. CDR3 loop: CASSFGPATNEKLFF. The CDR3 coding sequence is TGTGCCAGCAGTTTCGGCCCTGCTACTAATGAAAAACTGTTTTTT. V and J are TRBV28 and TRBJ1-4; D is unclear. This CDR3 has 15 amino acids. Deletions cut 3 bases from V and 2 bases from J, with 10 bases between. Germline assignment: CDR1 MDHEN and CDR2 SYDVKM. The full variable domain, rest sourced from reference TRBV28 and TRBJ1-4, is DVKVTQSSRYLVKRTGEKVFLECVQDMDHENMFWYRQDPGLGLRLIYFSYDVKMKEKGDIPEGYSVSREKKERFSLILESASTNQTSMYLCASSFGPATNEKLFFGSGTQLSVL.

There are a few counts of this clonotype. The chain combines TRBV29-1 with TRBJ2-1; a weak D match, TRBD2 (5 bases). Per germline, CDR1 SQVTM and CDR2 ANQGSEA. The CDR3 runs to 18 residues. V shed 2 bases and J shed 0 bases, with 20 bases lying between them. For the CDR3, the DNA is TGCAGCGTTGAATTGTTTGTGCCTAGCTGGAGCTCCTACAATGAGCAGTTCTTC. Translating gives CSVELFVPSWSSYNEQFF.

The V and J genes are TRBV4-2 and TRBJ1-4, with D unresolved. Germline V CDR1 and CDR2: LGHNA, YNFKEQ. The CDR3 length is 16 residues. V was clipped by 0 bases and J by 5 bases, with 13 bases between them. The CDR3 sequence is CASSQDLRVGNEKLFF. CDR3 in DNA: TGTGCCAGCAGCCAAGATCTGAGGGTGGGCAATGAAAAACTGTTTTTT.

The chain is built from TRBV24-1 and TRBJ1-4; D is perhaps TRBD1 (5 bases). The V and J ends lost 8 bases and 8 bases respectively, with 20 bases between them. This CDR3 spans 15 amino acids. Germline V gene lookup returns CDR1 KGHDR and CDR2 SFDVKD. The CDR3 sequence is CATTNRGGIKEKLFF. In DNA form, the CDR3 reads TGTGCCACCACCAACCGGGGGGGTATAAAGGAAAAACTGTTTTTT.